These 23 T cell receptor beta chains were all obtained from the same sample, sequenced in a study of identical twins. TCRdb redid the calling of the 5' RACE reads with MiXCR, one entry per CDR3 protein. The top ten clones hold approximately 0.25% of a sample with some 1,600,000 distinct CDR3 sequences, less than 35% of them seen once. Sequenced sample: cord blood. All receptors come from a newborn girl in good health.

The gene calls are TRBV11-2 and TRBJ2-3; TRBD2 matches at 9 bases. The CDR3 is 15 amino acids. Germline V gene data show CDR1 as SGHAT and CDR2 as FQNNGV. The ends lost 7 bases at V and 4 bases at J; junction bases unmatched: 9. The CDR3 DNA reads TGTGCCAGCACCCTGGGGGGACTAGCAGCAGATACGCAGTATTTT. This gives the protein CASTLGGLAADTQYF.

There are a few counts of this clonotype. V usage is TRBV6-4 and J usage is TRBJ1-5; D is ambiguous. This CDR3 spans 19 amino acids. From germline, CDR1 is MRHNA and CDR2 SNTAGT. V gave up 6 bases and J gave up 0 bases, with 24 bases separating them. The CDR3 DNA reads TGTGCCAGCAGCGAGGATTCGATTTACCAGAGGACTAGCAATCAGCCCCAGCATTTT. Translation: CASSEDSIYQRTSNQPQHF.

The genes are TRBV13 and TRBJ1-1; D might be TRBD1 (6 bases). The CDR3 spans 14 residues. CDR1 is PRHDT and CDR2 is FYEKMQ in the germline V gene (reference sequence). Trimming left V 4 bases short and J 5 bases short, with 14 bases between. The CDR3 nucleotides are TGTGCCAGCAGCTCCGCGGACAGAGGGACTGAAGCTTTCTTT. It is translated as CASSSADRGTEAFF. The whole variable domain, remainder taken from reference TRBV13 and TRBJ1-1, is AAGVIQSPRHLIKEKRETATLKCYPIPRHDTVYWYQQGPGQDPQFLISFYEKMQSDKGSIPDRFSAQQFSDYHSELNMSSLELGDSALYFCASSSADRGTEAFFGQGTRLTVV.

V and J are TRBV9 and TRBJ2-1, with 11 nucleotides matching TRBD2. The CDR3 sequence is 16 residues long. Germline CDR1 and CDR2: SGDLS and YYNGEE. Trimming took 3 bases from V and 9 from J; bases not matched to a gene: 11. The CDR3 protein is CASSAPGLAVPGEQFF. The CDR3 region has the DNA TGTGCCAGCAGCGCACCGGGACTAGCGGTGCCGGGTGAGCAGTTCTTC.

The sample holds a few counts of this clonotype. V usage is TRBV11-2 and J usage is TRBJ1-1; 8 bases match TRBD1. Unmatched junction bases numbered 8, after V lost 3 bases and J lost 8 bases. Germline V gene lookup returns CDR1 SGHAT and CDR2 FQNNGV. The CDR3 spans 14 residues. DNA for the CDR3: TGTGCCAGCAGCTTCCTGCCGGGGGACAGGGAAGCTTTCTTT. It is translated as CASSFLPGDREAFF.

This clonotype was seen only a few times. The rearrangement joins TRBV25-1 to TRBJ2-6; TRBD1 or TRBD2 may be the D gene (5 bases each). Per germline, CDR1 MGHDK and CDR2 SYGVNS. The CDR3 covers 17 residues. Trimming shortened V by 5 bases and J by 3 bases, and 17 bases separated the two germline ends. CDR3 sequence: CASSIRDRSYGANVLTF. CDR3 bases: TGTGCCAGCAGTATTCGGGACCGGTCTTATGGGGCCAACGTCCTGACTTTC.

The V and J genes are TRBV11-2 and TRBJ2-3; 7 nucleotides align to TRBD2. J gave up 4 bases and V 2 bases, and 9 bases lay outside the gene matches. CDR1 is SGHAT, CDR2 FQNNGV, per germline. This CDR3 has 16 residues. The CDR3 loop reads CASSLNGGGNSDTQYF. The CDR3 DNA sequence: TGTGCCAGCAGCTTAAACGGCGGGGGTAACTCAGATACGCAGTATTTT.

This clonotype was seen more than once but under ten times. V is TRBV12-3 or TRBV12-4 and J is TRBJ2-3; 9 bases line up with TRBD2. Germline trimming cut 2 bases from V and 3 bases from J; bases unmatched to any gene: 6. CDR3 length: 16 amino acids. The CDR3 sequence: CASSLWVAGDTDTQYF. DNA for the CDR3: TGTGCCAGCAGTTTATGGGTAGCGGGGGATACAGATACGCAGTATTTT.

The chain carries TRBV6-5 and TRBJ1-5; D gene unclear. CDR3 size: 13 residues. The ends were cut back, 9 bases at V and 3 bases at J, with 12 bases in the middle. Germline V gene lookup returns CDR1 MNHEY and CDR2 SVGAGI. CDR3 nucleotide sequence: TGTGCCAGGGCGGGCGAACTCAATCAGCCCCAGCATTTT. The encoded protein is CARAGELNQPQHF.

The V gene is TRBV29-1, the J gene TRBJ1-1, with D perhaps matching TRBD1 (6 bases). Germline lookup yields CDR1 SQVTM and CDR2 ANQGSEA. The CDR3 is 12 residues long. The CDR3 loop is CSAQGSNTEAFF. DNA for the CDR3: TGCAGTGCACAGGGATCGAACACTGAAGCTTTCTTT.

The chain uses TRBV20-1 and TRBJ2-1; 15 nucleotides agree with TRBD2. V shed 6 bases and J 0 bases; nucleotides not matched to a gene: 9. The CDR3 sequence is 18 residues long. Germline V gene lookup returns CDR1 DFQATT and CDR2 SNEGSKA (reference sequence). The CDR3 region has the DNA TGCAGTGCCCAAGGGACTAGCGGGAGGACTGCCTCCTACAATGAGCAGTTCTTC. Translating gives CSAQGTSGRTASYNEQFF.

CDR3 DNA: TGTGCCAGCAGCCGAACCCCTAGCGGGGGGCAGTACTTC. Its translation: CASSRTPSGGQYF. This rearrangement joins TRBV3-1 to TRBJ2-7, with 10 nucleotides matching TRBD2. This CDR3 is 13 amino acids long. V was pared by 4 bases and J by 9 bases, with 6 bases of the junction left unmatched. Germline assignment: CDR1 LGHDT and CDR2 YNNKEL (reference sequence).

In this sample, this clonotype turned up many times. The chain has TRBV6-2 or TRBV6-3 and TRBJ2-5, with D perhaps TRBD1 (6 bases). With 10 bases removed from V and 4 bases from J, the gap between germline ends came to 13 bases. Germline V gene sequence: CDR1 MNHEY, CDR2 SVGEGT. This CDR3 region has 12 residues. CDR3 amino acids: CATPGTRETQYF. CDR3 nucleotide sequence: TGTGCCACCCCGGGGACAAGAGAGACCCAGTACTTC.

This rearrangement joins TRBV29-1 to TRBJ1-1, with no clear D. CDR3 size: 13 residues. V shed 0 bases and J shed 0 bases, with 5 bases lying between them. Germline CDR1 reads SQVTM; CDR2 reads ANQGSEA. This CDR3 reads CSVEDTLNTEAFF. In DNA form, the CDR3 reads TGCAGCGTTGAAGACACCCTGAACACTGAAGCTTTCTTT.

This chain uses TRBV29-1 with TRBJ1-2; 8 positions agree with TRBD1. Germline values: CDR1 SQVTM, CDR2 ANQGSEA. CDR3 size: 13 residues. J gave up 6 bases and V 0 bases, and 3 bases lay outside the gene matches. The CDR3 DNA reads TGCAGCGTTGAAGATCAGGGGGCCCATGGCTACACCTTC. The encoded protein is CSVEDQGAHGYTF.

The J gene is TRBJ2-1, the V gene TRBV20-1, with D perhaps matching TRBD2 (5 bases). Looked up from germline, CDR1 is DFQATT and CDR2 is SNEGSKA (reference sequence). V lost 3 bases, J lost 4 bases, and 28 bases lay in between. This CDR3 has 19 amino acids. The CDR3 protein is CSASQRRAQAGIPYNEQFF. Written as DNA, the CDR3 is TGCAGTGCTAGTCAAAGAAGAGCGCAGGCGGGCATTCCATACAATGAGCAGTTCTTC.

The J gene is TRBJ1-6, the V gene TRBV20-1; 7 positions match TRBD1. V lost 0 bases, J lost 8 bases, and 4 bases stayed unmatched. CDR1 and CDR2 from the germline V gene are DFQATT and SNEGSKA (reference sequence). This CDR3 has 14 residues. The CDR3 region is CSARDGDRDSPLHF. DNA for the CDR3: TGCAGTGCTAGAGATGGGGACAGAGATTCACCCCTCCACTTT.

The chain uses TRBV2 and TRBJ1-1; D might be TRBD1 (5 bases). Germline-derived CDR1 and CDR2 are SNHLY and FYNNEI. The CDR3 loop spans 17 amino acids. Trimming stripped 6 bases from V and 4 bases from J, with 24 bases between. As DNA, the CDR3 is TGTGCCAGCAGAGCTAGCCTCGTTCGGGATGGGGCCACTGAAGCTTTCTTT. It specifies CASRASLVRDGATEAFF.

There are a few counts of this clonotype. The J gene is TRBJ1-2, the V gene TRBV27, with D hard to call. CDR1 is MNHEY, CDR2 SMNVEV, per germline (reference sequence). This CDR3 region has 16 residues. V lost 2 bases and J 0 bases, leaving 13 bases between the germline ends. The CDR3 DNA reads TGTGCCAGCAGTTTAATACCAAGCGGCCCTAACTATGGCTACACCTTC. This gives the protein CASSLIPSGPNYGYTF.

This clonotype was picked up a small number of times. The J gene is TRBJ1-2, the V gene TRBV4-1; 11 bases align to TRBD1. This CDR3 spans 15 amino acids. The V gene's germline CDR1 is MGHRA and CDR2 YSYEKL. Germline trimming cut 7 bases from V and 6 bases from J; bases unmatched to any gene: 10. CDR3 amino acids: CASTKAGTGGDGYTF. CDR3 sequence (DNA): TGCGCCAGCACCAAAGCCGGGACAGGGGGTGATGGCTACACCTTC.

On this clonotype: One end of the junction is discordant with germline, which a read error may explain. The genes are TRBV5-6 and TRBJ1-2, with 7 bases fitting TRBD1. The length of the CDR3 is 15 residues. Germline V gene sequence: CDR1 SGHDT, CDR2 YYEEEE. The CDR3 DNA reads TGCGCCAGCAGCTTGACAGGGTTGCCCCCCTATGGCTACACCTTC. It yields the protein CASSLTGLPPYGYTF. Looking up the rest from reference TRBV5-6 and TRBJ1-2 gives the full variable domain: DAGVTQSPTHLIKTRGQQVTLRCSPKSGHDTVSWYQQALGQGPQFIFQYYEEEERQRGNFPDRFSGHQFPNYSSELNVNALLLGDSALYLCASSLTGLPPYGYTFGSGTRLTVV.

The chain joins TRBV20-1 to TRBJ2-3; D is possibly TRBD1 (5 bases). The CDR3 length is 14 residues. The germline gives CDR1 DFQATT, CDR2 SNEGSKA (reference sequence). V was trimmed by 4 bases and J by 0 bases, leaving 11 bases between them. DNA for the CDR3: TGCAGTGCTACGGACACCCGAAGCACAGATACGCAGTATTTT. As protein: CSATDTRSTDTQYF.

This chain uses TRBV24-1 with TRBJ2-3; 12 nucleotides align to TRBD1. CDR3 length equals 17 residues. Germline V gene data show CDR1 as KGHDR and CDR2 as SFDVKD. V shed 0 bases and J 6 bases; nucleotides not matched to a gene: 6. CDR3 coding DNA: TGTGCCACCAGTGATTTGCCGGGACAGGGGGCGAGGGATACGCAGTATTTT. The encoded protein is CATSDLPGQGARDTQYF.